One and the same sample provided the 28 T cell receptor beta chains below, sequenced in a study of T cell responses to AZD1222 COVID-19 vaccine. Profiled with immunoSEQ multiplex PCR; TCRdb holds only in-frame clones, not every one. The sample lists some 160,000 clones; more than 75% were seen once. The source was peripheral blood, collected 28 days after the second AZD1222 dose. These receptors originate from an adult who received the AZD1222 COVID-19 vaccine.

The chain combines TRBV12-5 with TRBJ2-3, with 9 nucleotides matching TRBD1. V trimming: 5 bases; J trimming: 7 bases; junction bases outside the gene matches: 10. CDR3 length equals 15 residues. The germline CDR1 and CDR2 sequences are LGHNT and FRNRAP. The CDR3 protein is CASGTTGQGGNTQYF. The CDR3 DNA sequence: TGTGCTAGTGGTACCACGGGACAGGGAGGGAATACGCAGTATTTT.

This clone was picked up a small number of times. The V and J genes are TRBV2 and TRBJ2-2, with D unclear. The germline V and J ends were trimmed by 10 bases and 3 bases, with 12 bases remaining between them. The CDR3 has 13 amino acids. Germline lookup yields CDR1 SNHLY and CDR2 FYNNEI. The CDR3 sequence is CATKGDYTGELFF. The CDR3 DNA follows: TGTGCCACCAAAGGAGACTACACCGGGGAGCTGTTTTTT.

The chain carries TRBV7-9 and TRBJ1-2; 10 positions match TRBD1. The CDR3 extends over 17 amino acids. Per germline, CDR1 SEHNR and CDR2 FQNEAQ (reference sequence). The V gene end was trimmed by 1 base and the J gene end by 4 bases; junction bases not matched to a gene: 9. The CDR3 DNA reads as TGTGCCAGCAGCTTAGGGTCGGGACAGGGGCCGACCTATGGCTACACCTTC. Its protein product is CASSLGSGQGPTYGYTF.

The chain recombines TRBV3-1 (or the pseudogene TRBV3-2) with TRBJ2-2; D remains unclear. This CDR3 spans 14 amino acids. V lost 4 bases, J lost 2 bases, and 8 bases lay in between. The germline gives CDR1 LGHDT, CDR2 YNNKEL (reference sequence). CDR3 nucleotides: TGTGCCAGCAGCCGACCATTAAACACCGGGGAGCTGTTTTTT. This encodes CASSRPLNTGELFF.

This clone appeared a few times. V is TRBV20-1 and J is TRBJ2-7; D remains ambiguous. Germline loops: CDR1 DFQATT, CDR2 SNEGSKA (reference sequence). This CDR3 spans 11 amino acids. The V end was cut by 7 bases, the J end by 5 bases, with 12 bases between. The CDR3 here is CSVSDNNEQYF. CDR3 nucleotides: TGCAGTGTCAGTGACAATAACGAGCAGTACTTC.

The chain uses TRBV5-1 and TRBJ1-2; D is unresolved. CDR3 length: 12 amino acids. The germline V gene has CDR1 SGHRS and CDR2 YFSETQ. Trimming stripped 0 bases from V and 8 bases from J, with 8 bases between. The CDR3 region has the DNA TGCGCCAGCAGCTTGGATTCGGAAGGCTACACCTTC. This codes for CASSLDSEGYTF. The whole variable domain, filled in from reference TRBV5-1 and TRBJ1-2, reads KAGVTQTPRYLIKTRGQQVTLSCSPISGHRSVSWYQQTPGQGLQFLFEYFSETQRNKGNFPGRFSGRQFSNSRSEMNVSTLELGDSALYLCASSLDSEGYTFGSGTRLTVV.

This sequence joins TRBV5-6 and TRBJ2-1, with 11 positions matching TRBD2. The V gene end was trimmed by 4 bases and the J gene end by 7 bases; junction bases not matched to a gene: 10. CDR3 length: 16 residues. CDR1 and CDR2 from the germline V gene are SGHDT and YYEEEE. The CDR3 loop reads CASSRVFSGGGNEQFF. In DNA form, the CDR3 reads TGTGCCAGCAGCCGCGTTTTTAGCGGGGGGGGGAATGAGCAGTTCTTC.

The chain is built from TRBV15 and TRBJ1-6; tentatively, D is TRBD1 (5 bases). The V gene's germline CDR1 is LNHNV and CDR2 YYDKDF (reference sequence). The CDR3 covers 13 residues. Trimming removed 4 bases from V and 10 bases from J, with 11 bases in between. The CDR3 bases are TGTGCCACCAGCACATCAAGGGACTCACCCCTCCACTTT. Amino acids: CATSTSRDSPLHF. The variable domain in full, with the rest retrieved from reference TRBV15 and TRBJ1-6, is DAMVIQNPRYQVTQFGKPVTLSCSQTLNHNVMYWYQQKSSQAPKLLFHYYDKDFNNEADTPDNFQSRRPNTSFCFLDIRSPGLGDTAMYLCATSTSRDSPLHFGNGTRLTVT.

This chain connects TRBV27 to TRBJ2-1; a possible D gene is TRBD1 (5 bases). Germline CDR1 and CDR2: MNHEY and SMNVEV (reference sequence). Trimming cost V 1 base and J 0 bases, with 7 bases left between them. The CDR3 sequence is 15 residues long. As DNA, the CDR3 is TGTGCCAGCAGTTTATTAGGGGCCTCCTACAATGAGCAGTTCTTC. Amino acid sequence: CASSLLGASYNEQFF.

This clone was detected only a few times. This rearrangement joins TRBV5-1 to TRBJ2-7, with 10 positions matching TRBD1. V shed 4 bases, J shed 4 bases, and the junction held 11 bases outside the gene matches. Looked up from germline, CDR1 is SGHRS and CDR2 is YFSETQ. The CDR3 spans 16 residues. The CDR3 DNA is TGCGCCAGCAGCCCTACCGACAGGGGGCAATGGTACGAGCAGTACTTC. Amino acid sequence: CASSPTDRGQWYEQYF.

The CDR3 is CASRGHSEDEKLFF. The CDR3 DNA follows: TGTGCCAGTAGGGGCCACTCCGAGGATGAAAAACTGTTTTTT. This chain joins TRBV19 and TRBJ1-4; D unclear. This CDR3 has 14 amino acids. The V gene lost 6 bases and the J gene lost 6 bases, with 14 bases spanning the gap. CDR1 LNHDA and CDR2 SQIVND come from the germline V gene (reference sequence).

The CDR3: CASSGGGSYEQYF. The CDR3 DNA sequence: TGTGCCAGCTCGGGCGGGGGGTCCTACGAGCAGTACTTC. The V gene is TRBV9, the J gene TRBJ2-7; 8 bases fit TRBD2. This CDR3 is 13 amino acids long. The J segment lost 1 base and the V segment lost 7 bases, leaving 4 bases of the junction unmatched. From germline, CDR1 is SGDLS and CDR2 YYNGEE.

J is TRBJ1-2 and V is TRBV5-1; 10 bases are shared with TRBD1. CDR1 and CDR2 from the germline V gene are SGHRS and YFSETQ. V shed 0 bases and J 6 bases; nucleotides not matched to a gene: 5. This CDR3 has 15 amino acids. The CDR3 region has the DNA TGCGCCAGCAGCTTGGAGGACAGGGGGTTTCATGGCTACACCTTC. It translates to CASSLEDRGFHGYTF.

A note on this clone: Within the sample, other DNA sequences also encode this same CDR3. The gene calls are TRBV12-3 or TRBV12-4 and TRBJ1-2; no definite D call. With 3 bases removed from V and 5 bases from J, the gap between germline ends came to 4 bases. There are 11 residues in the CDR3. DNA for the CDR3: TGTGCCAGCAGTTTTGGGTATGGCTACACCTTC. Translating it yields CASSFGYGYTF.

The gene calls are TRBV18 and TRBJ2-1; 7 bases line up with TRBD1. With V trimmed by 3 bases and J by 6 bases, 2 bases remained unmatched. Germline loops: CDR1 KGHSH, CDR2 LQKENI. This CDR3 spans 13 amino acids. The CDR3 sequence: CASSPRDSNEQFF. The CDR3 DNA reads as TGTGCCAGCTCACCTCGGGACAGCAATGAGCAGTTCTTC. Full variable domain (rest looked up from reference TRBV18 and TRBJ2-1): NAGVMQNPRHLVRRRGQEARLRCSPMKGHSHVYWYRQLPEEGLKFMVYLQKENIIDESGMPKERFSAEFPKEGPSILRIQQVVRGDSAAYFCASSPRDSNEQFFGPGTRLTVL.

The chain uses TRBV6-5 and TRBJ1-5; D gene uncertain. CDR3 size: 16 residues. The ends were cut back, 0 bases at V and 0 bases at J, with 9 bases in the middle. Germline CDR1 MNHEY, CDR2 SVGAGI. CDR3 in DNA: TGTGCCAGCAGTTACTCGGGAGGATATAGCAATCAGCCCCAGCATTTT. As protein: CASSYSGGYSNQPQHF.

The rearrangement joins TRBV11-2 to TRBJ2-3, with D possibly TRBD1 on 6 matching bases. Looked up from germline, CDR1 is SGHAT and CDR2 is FQNNGV. The CDR3 runs to 14 residues. The V end lost 5 bases, the J end lost 2 bases, and 11 bases lay between the germline ends. CDR3 coding DNA: TGTGCCAGCAGCATGGACAGATTCACAGATACGCAGTATTTT. Translation gives CASSMDRFTDTQYF.

The chain uses TRBV5-4 and TRBJ2-1, with unresolved D. Trimming took off 2 bases at V and 0 bases at J, with 9 bases between the two ends. Germline V gene sequence: CDR1 SGHNT, CDR2 YYREEE (reference sequence). The CDR3 runs to 15 residues. The CDR3 DNA sequence: TGTGCCAGCAGCTTTCCACACAGCTCCTACAATGAGCAGTTCTTC. Encoded protein: CASSFPHSSYNEQFF.

This clone has just one count. The chain uses TRBV5-3 and TRBJ1-2; D ambiguous. TRBV5-3 is marked as an open reading frame, function uncertain. Trimming removed 1 base from V and 8 bases from J, with 12 bases in between. The CDR3 has 13 amino acids. CDR3 sequence reads: CARSLIRTGGYTF. As DNA, the CDR3 is TGTGCCAGAAGCTTGATCCGGACGGGCGGCTACACCTTC.

This sequence joins TRBV19 and TRBJ1-2, with D unclear. Germline values: CDR1 LNHDA, CDR2 SQIVND (reference sequence). The V end lost 3 bases, the J end lost 1 base, and 6 bases lay between the germline ends. The CDR3 has 13 amino acids. Here the CDR3 DNA reads TGTGCCAGTAGTATGCAGGATAACTATGGCTACACCTTC. It is translated as CASSMQDNYGYTF. The full variable domain, with the rest looked up from reference TRBV19 and TRBJ1-2, is DGGITQSPKYLFRKEGQNVTLSCEQNLNHDAMYWYRQDPGQGLRLIYYSQIVNDFQKGDIAEGYSVSREKKESFPLTVTSAQKNPTAFYLCASSMQDNYGYTFGSGTRLTVV.

This clone was seen more than once but under ten times. The V and J genes are TRBV7-6 and TRBJ2-7, with D tentatively TRBD1 (6 bases). Germline assignment: CDR1 SGHVS and CDR2 FNYEAQ. V lost 1 base and J 2 bases, leaving 15 bases between the germline ends. There are 16 residues in the CDR3. This chain's CDR3 is CASSLGGGQGTYEQYF. The CDR3 DNA is TGTGCCAGCAGCTTAGGAGGGGGACAAGGGACCTACGAGCAGTACTTC.

The chain recombines TRBV3-1 (or the pseudogene TRBV3-2) with TRBJ2-7, with D possibly TRBD1 on 6 matching bases. The CDR3 consists of 14 residues. The germline gives CDR1 LGHDT, CDR2 YNNKEL (reference sequence). Trimming removed 4 bases at V and 0 bases at J, with 10 bases between. The CDR3 reads CASSLDSDSYEQYF. Here the CDR3 DNA reads TGTGCCAGCAGCCTGGACAGTGACTCCTACGAGCAGTACTTC.

This chain connects TRBV6-5 to TRBJ1-4; D is unclear. The germline CDR1 and CDR2 sequences are MNHEY and SVGAGI. The CDR3 loop spans 15 amino acids. The V end lost 1 base, the J end lost 0 bases, and 6 bases lay between the germline ends. The CDR3 DNA follows: TGTGCCAGCAGTTACTACAAGGCAACTAATGAAAAACTGTTTTTT. This translates into CASSYYKATNEKLFF.

This chain connects TRBV7-9 to TRBJ1-4; 8 nucleotides align to TRBD1. Germline V gives CDR1 SEHNR, CDR2 FQNEAQ (reference sequence). The CDR3 runs to 15 residues. J lost 4 bases, V lost 5 bases, and 6 bases had no gene match. This CDR3 reads CASSPGQGRNEKLFF. The CDR3 coding sequence is TGTGCCAGCAGCCCCGGACAGGGCCGTAATGAAAAACTGTTTTTT.

The chain is built from TRBV6-5 and TRBJ1-6; no reliable D call. Between the trimmed V and J ends, which lost 7 bases and 5 bases, there was a span of 12 bases. From germline, CDR1 is MNHEY and CDR2 SVGAGI. The CDR3 is 14 residues long. CDR3 loop: CASIRTGHNSPLHF. In DNA, the CDR3 is TGTGCCAGCATCCGGACGGGCCATAATTCACCCCTCCACTTT.

The rearrangement links TRBV3-1 (or the pseudogene TRBV3-2) to TRBJ1-2; weak D call: TRBD1 (6 bases). The CDR3 spans 14 residues. The germline V gene encodes CDR1 LGHDT and CDR2 YNNKEL (reference sequence). V was pared by 4 bases and J by 6 bases, with 15 bases between. The CDR3 here is CASSLTGQLDGYTF. CDR3 in DNA: TGTGCCAGCAGCCTTACCGGACAGTTAGATGGCTACACCTTC.

This clone was counted between two and nine times. The chain combines TRBV4-1 with TRBJ1-2; a possible D gene is TRBD1 (5 bases). V dropped 4 bases and J dropped 5 bases, with 20 bases sitting between them. CDR3 length: 16 residues. The germline V gene encodes CDR1 MGHRA and CDR2 YSYEKL. This CDR3 reads CASSPGRPVRGYGYTF. The CDR3 nucleotides read TGCGCCAGCAGCCCAGGTCGGCCAGTACGGGGGTATGGCTACACCTTC.

The chain recombines TRBV18 with TRBJ2-1, with 9 bases lining up with TRBD2. CDR1 KGHSH and CDR2 LQKENI come from the germline V gene. This CDR3 has 16 residues. J gave up 7 bases and V 1 base, and 8 bases lay outside the gene matches. Written as DNA, the CDR3 is TGTGCCAGCTCACCACGCGGGTCTAGCGGGAAAAATGAGCAGTTCTTC. This translates into CASSPRGSSGKNEQFF.